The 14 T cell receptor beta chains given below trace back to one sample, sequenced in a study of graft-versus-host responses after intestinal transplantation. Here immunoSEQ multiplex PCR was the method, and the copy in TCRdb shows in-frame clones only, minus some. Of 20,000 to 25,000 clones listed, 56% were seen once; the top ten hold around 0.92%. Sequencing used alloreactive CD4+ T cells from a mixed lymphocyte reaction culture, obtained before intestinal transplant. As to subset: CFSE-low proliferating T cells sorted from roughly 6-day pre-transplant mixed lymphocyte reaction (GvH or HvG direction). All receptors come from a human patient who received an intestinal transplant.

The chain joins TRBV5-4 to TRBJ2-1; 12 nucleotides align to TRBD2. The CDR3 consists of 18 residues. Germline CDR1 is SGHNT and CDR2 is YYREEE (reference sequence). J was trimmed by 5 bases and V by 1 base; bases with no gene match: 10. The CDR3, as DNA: TGTGCCAGCAGCTTGAGTCCTAGCGGGAGGGCCCCGGACAATGAGCAGTTCTTC. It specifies CASSLSPSGRAPDNEQFF.

This CDR3 is CASSLSGAYEQYF. CDR3 sequence (DNA): TGTGCCAGCAGCCTTAGCGGGGCCTACGAGCAGTACTTC. The J gene is TRBJ2-7, the V gene TRBV14, with TRBD2 matching 8 bases. Germline CDR1 and CDR2: SGHDN and FVKESK. V lost 4 bases to trimming and J lost 2 bases; unmatched junction nucleotides: 1. The CDR3 is 13 amino acids.

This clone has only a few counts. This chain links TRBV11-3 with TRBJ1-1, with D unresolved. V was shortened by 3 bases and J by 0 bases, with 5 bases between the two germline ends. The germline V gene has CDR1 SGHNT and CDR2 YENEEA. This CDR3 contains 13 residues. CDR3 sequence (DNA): TGTGCCAGCAGCTTCGGGTTGAACACTGAAGCTTTCTTT. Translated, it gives CASSFGLNTEAFF.

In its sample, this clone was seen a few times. The CDR3 DNA is TGTGCCAGCAGCTACGTACAGGAATTCAATCAGCCCCAGCATTTT. This gives the protein CASSYVQEFNQPQHF. V and J are TRBV6-5 and TRBJ1-5; D is perhaps TRBD1 (5 bases). From germline, CDR1 is MNHEY and CDR2 SVGAGI. V lost 6 bases to trimming and J lost 3 bases, with 15 bases between them. The CDR3 contains 15 residues.

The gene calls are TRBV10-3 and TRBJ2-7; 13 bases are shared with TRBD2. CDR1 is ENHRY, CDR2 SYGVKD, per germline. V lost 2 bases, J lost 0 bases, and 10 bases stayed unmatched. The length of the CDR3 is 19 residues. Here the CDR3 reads CAISEPGTSGTLSSYEQYF. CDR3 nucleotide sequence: TGTGCCATCAGTGAGCCCGGGACTAGCGGGACATTATCCTCCTACGAGCAGTACTTC.

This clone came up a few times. CDR3 nucleotide sequence: TGTGCCAGTAGTTACAGGGGAACCGGGGAGCTGTTTTTT. This codes for CASSYRGTGELFF. The chain recombines TRBV19 with TRBJ2-2, with TRBD1 matching over 7 bases. The CDR3 covers 13 residues. The V and J ends lost 5 bases and 5 bases, in that order; junction bases with no gene match: 2. Germline values: CDR1 LNHDA, CDR2 SQIVND (reference sequence).

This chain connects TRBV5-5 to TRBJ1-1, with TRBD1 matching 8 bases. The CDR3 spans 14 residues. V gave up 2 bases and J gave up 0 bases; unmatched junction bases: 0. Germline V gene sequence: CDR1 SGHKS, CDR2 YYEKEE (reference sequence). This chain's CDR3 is CASSLQGVNTEAFF. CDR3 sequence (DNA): TGTGCCAGCAGCTTACAGGGGGTGAACACTGAAGCTTTCTTT.

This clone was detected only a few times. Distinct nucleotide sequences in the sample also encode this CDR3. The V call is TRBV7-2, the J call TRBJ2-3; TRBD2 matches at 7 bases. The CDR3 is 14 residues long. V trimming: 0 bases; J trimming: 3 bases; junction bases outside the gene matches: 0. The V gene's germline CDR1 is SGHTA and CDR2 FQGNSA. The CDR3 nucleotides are TGTGCCAGCAGCTTAGCTAGCGGGACAGATACGCAGTATTTT. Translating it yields CASSLASGTDTQYF.

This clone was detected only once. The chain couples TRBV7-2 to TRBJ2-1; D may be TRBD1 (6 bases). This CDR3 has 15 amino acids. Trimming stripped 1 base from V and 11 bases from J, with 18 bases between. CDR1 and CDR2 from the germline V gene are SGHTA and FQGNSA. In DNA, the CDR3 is TGTGCCAGCAGCTTAGTTGCAGGGGAAATATTAAAGCAGTTCTTC. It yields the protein CASSLVAGEILKQFF.

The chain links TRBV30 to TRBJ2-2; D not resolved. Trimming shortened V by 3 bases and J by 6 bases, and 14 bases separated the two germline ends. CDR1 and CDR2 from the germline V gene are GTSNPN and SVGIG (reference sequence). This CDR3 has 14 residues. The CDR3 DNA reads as TGTGCCTGGAGCGTACAGTTGGGCGCCGGGGAGCTGTTTTTT. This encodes CAWSVQLGAGELFF.

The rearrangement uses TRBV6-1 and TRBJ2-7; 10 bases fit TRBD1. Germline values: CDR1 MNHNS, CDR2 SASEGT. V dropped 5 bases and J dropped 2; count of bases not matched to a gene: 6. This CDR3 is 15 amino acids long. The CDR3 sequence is CASSSSGTGAYEQYF. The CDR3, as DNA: TGTGCCAGCAGTAGCTCCGGGACAGGGGCCTACGAGCAGTACTTC.

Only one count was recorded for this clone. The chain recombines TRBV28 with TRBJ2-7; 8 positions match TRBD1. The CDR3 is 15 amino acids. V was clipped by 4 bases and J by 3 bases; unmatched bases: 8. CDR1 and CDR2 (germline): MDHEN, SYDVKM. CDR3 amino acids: CASSYAGTGLYEQYF. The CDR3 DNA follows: TGTGCCAGCAGTTATGCGGGGACAGGCCTCTACGAGCAGTACTTC.

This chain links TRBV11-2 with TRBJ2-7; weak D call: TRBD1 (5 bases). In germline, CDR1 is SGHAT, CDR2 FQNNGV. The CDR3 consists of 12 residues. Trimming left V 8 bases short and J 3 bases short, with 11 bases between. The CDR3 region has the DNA TGTGCCAGCGGGCAGGGTCTCTACGAGCAGTACTTC. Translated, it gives CASGQGLYEQYF.

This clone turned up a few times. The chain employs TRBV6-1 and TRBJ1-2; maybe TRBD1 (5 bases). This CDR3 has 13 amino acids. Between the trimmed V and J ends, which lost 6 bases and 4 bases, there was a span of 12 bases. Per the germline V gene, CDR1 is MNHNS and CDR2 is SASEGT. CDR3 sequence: CASRSTGIYGYTF. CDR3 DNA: TGTGCCAGCAGATCAACAGGAATCTATGGCTACACCTTC.